The TCR beta chain described here comes from a study of T cells after yellow fever vaccination (dated by TCRdb to 2018 to 2020). Background on the whole study: Memory subsets (EM, EMRA, CM and Tscm) were sorted on a BD FACS Aria III using CD3, CD45RA, CCR7 and CD95 staining. The SMART-Seq v4 Ultra Low Input RNA kit was used to prepare libraries from fractions with low cell numbers. To follow T-cell clones before and after primary and booster YFV17D yellow fever vaccination, bulk TCR alpha and beta repertoires were sequenced over time. Two healthy male donors, one aged 18 to 30 and one aged 30 to 39 years, were included in the cohort. Blood samples were taken at several timepoints before and after primary and secondary immunization, and bulk PBMC replicates and cell subsets were isolated. Sorting of memory subsets took place on days 0, 15 and 45 and at 18 months after primary vaccination, as well as on days 0, 15 and 45 after the 30-year booster. What the authors observed across the whole study: Computational filtering was required because FACS-sorted repertoires could contain abundant contaminating clonotypes from the bulk population. A small fraction of clonotypes showed up in both the CD4 and CD8 compartments, probably as a result of convergent recombination. After the booster, most clones that had expanded after primary vaccination were detected again (around 97% of CD4 and around nine tenths of CD8), suggesting broad maintenance of memory. In the sorted memory subsets on day 0, nearly all vaccine-responding clonotypes were below the level of detection. Compared with the primary T-cell response, the secondary T-cell response was weaker but faster, peaking on day 5 rather than day 15. Only two donors were included in the study, so the extent to which the findings can be generalized is limited.

This clonotype came up a few times. No base qualities exist here, and no much larger clone lies one base off it. What the treatment or condition label conveys for this sample: live attenuated yellow fever vaccine strain. A standard Ficoll-Paque protocol was used to isolate PBMCs from peripheral blood. The RNeasy Micro Kit was used to extract RNA from sorted memory subsets. TCR cDNA was synthesized by 5'RACE template switching, which introduced a universal primer site and unique molecular identifiers. Priming for cDNA synthesis came from both the TCR alpha and TCR beta constant segments. Library amplification used two PCR steps, and the second PCR step added sample barcodes and sequencing adapters. Sequencing of libraries was performed on Illumina HiSeq 2500 (2x100 bp) or NovaSeq (2x150 bp). The original pipeline was this. Demultiplexing of reads and collapsing into UMI consensus sequences were performed with MIGEC, and V(D)J alignment was carried out with MiXCR. Using edgeR on replicate PBMC samples, clonotypes were called vaccine-responding if FDR was below 0.01 and the log2 fold change was above 5 up to day 15. Each bulk clonotype was labeled CD4 or CD8 based on which sequenced repertoire, CD4 or CD8, contained the clonotype at higher abundance. To estimate how each clone was distributed across memory phenotypes, clonotype frequencies in memory subsets were weighted by FACS-sorted cell numbers. Clones were called with MiXCR by TCRdb after fastp trimmed the public reads at Q25, and only in-frame beta chains were retained. Each entry is one CDR3 protein sequence, shown with its most common DNA and genes. These V and J calls derive from TCRdb rather than the authors' analysis. Counted in this sample were around 29,000 distinct CDR3 sequences; around 5.8% of them appeared once. The ten largest account for around 25% of the sample.

This TCR was recovered from a man in his thirties or forties who received the YFV17D yellow fever vaccine. Sequencing was performed on PBMCs, either bulk or a sorted T-cell subset (CD4+, CD8+, memory, or dextramer-sorted; not recorded which), taken on the day of the yellow fever booster vaccination.

CDR3 sequence: CASSRLGGAGTQYF. The sequenced DNA is TGTGCCAGCAGCCGTCTCGGAGGGGCGGGTACGCAGTATTTT. The rearrangement joined TRBV14 to TRBJ2-3; tentative D gene TRBD2, with 6 bases matching. The V end loses 4 bases and the J end loses 8 bases, and a stretch of 16 bases separates them. Sequences SGHDN (CDR1) and FVKESK (CDR2) are obtained from the germline V gene. The CDR3 sequence holds 14 residues, the cysteine and phenylalanine included. CDR3 DNA only is kept here, 42 bases in frame from base 1.